This T cell receptor (beta chain) was sequenced during a study of blood T cell repertoires in COVID-19. Study-wide context: Nucleic acid was either cDNA or gDNA, and it came from T cells, B-cell-depleted T cells, or PBMCs.

Germline CDR1 SGHNT, CDR2 YYREEE (reference sequence). This CDR3 contains 15 residues. V was clipped by 1 base and J by 3 bases, with 14 bases between them. Generated by immunoSEQ multiplex PCR, the TCRdb table keeps only in-frame clones and is missing some. The sample gives roughly 150,000 clones, roughly 85% of which show up once; under 6% is in the top ten. Seattle's enrolled individuals joined amid active infection and were then monitored longitudinally. The chain links TRBV5-4 to TRBJ2-7; D is perhaps TRBD1 (6 bases). Sequences were obtained from peripheral blood. The clonotype comes from a woman aged 45 to 65 with COVID-19, enrolled during active disease. CDR3 in amino acids: CASSLPGTPFYEQYF. For the CDR3, the DNA is TGTGCCAGCAGCTTGCCCGGGACACCCTTCTACGAGCAGTACTTC.